The source of this T cell receptor (beta chain) is a study of T cell repertoires in cytomegalovirus infection. Study information: Epitope selection comprised recently identified HLA-C-restricted CMV epitopes and well-studied HLA-B-restricted CMV epitopes. CMV infection plus the matching HLA type was flagged by public TCR beta signatures. Study results and limitations: Clonotype analysis showed dominance of the ex vivo response by HLA-C-restricted CMV-specific TCR beta clonotypes. CMV carriers having the relevant HLA were flagged by cumulative public TCR beta family frequency.

This CDR3 has 22 amino acids. V shed 3 bases, J shed 8 bases, and the junction held 29 bases outside the gene matches. Germline lookup yields CDR1 SGHTA and CDR2 FQGNSA. About this clonotype: Its antigen is not identified.

TCRdb passed the reads through MiXCR, listing each CDR3 protein once. Found here are roughly 120,000 distinct CDR3 sequences, roughly a third of them singletons; the top ten hold around three fifths. Sequences were derived from CD8+ T cells from cultured PBMCs, sampled from culture after CMV antigen stimulation. The TCR comes from a human donor in good health (CMV status not recorded). Some clones in this sample may be carry-over from other donors' samples. V is TRBV7-2 and J is TRBJ1-5; 9 bases agree with TRBD1. This chain's CDR3 is CASSLALGGTGTSRRVGEPQHF. The CDR3 region has the DNA TGTGCCAGCAGCTTGGCCCTGGGGGGGACAGGGACGAGTAGGCGGGTAGGGGAGCCCCAGCATTTT.